The present TCR beta chain was sequenced within a study of cytomegalovirus exposure and HLA in healthy donors. As concerns this clone: The antigen is not known.

Study results and limitations: Researchers reportedly found TCR beta sequences accurately predicted most subjects' HLA-A and HLA-B alleles. CMV serostatus was the sole immune exposure information available. Likely technical artifact: a cluster of highly shared sequence variants. Common viral pathogens (according to a later analysis) appeared linked to several of the most significant clusters.

V was cut by 4 bases and J by 3 bases, with 14 bases left in between. Germline V gene sequence: CDR1 SGHNT, CDR2 YYREEE (reference sequence). CDR3 size: 14 residues. Amplification used 60 Vbeta primers and 13 Jbeta primers. Clones were read by immunoSEQ multiplex PCR, and TCRdb kept only the in-frame ones, dropping some. The table includes around 200,000 clones, 75% detected once. Sequencing used PBMCs. This clonotype originated in a male donor in good health and CMV-seronegative. The chain links TRBV5-4 to TRBJ2-7; tentatively, D is TRBD1 (6 bases). This chain's CDR3 is CASSPGTSNYEQYF. The CDR3 DNA follows: TGTGCCAGCAGCCCCGGGACATCCAACTACGAGCAGTACTTC.